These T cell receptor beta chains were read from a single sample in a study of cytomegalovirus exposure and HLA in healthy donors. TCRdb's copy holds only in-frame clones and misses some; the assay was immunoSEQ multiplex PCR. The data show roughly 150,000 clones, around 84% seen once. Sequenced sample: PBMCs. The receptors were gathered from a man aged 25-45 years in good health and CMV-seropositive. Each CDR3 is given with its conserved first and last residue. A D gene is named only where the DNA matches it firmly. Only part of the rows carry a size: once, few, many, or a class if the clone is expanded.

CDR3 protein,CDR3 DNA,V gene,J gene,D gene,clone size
CASGGGTAQYF,TGTGCTAGCGGGGGGGGTACGGCCCAGTACTTC,TRBV7-7,TRBJ2-5,TRBD2,.
CASSSGLVKSTDTQYF,TGCGCCAGCAGCTCCGGACTAGTGAAGAGCACAGATACGCAGTATTTT,TRBV5-1,TRBJ2-3,TRBD2,.
CASSLGILGARARNTEAFF,TGTGCCAGCAGCTTAGGGATTCTGGGGGCCAGGGCGAGAAACACTGAAGCTTTCTTT,TRBV7-2,TRBJ1-1,.,.
CASSWRGPETQYF,TGTGCCAGCAGCTGGAGAGGCCCAGAGACCCAGTACTTC,TRBV27,TRBJ2-5,.,.
CASRRFGTGVLLDGYTF,TGTGCCAGCAGACGCTTCGGGACAGGGGTGCTATTAGATGGCTACACCTTC,TRBV5-4,TRBJ1-2,TRBD1,.
CASALGGVRDEQFF,TGTGCCAGCGCCCTCGGCGGGGTTAGGGATGAGCAGTTCTTC,TRBV7-9,TRBJ2-1,.,.
CAWSQGGETQYF,TGTGCCTGGAGCCAGGGGGGAGAGACCCAGTACTTC,TRBV30,TRBJ2-5,.,.
CASGSSVQETQYF,TGTGCCAGCGGCTCCTCCGTCCAAGAGACTCAGTACTTC,TRBV7-9,TRBJ2-5,.,.
CASIPDRGYGYTF,TGTGCCAGCATACCGGACAGGGGCTATGGCTACACCTTC,TRBV11-2,TRBJ1-2,TRBD1,.
CASGSLAGGVDEQFF,TGTGCCAGCGGGTCTCTGGCGGGAGGGGTGGATGAGCAGTTCTTC,TRBV7-9,TRBJ2-1,TRBD2,.
CASSTGGSGNTIYF,TGTGCCAGCTCGACAGGGGGATCTGGAAACACCATATATTTT,TRBV7-6,TRBJ1-3,TRBD1,.
CASSFRQGGPSGELFF,TGTGCCAGCAGTTTCCGACAGGGCGGACCCTCCGGGGAGCTGTTTTTT,TRBV27,TRBJ2-2,TRBD1,.
CASAGGSEQFF,TGTGCCAGCGCCGGGGGATCTGAGCAGTTCTTC,TRBV5-6,TRBJ2-1,.,.
CASSSDRLEQFF,TGTGCCAGCAGCTCCGACAGACTGGAGCAGTTCTTC,TRBV7-9,TRBJ2-1,.,.
CASSPIPGGYEQYF,TGTGCTAGCAGCCCTATTCCGGGTGGCTACGAGCAGTACTTC,TRBV7-7,TRBJ2-7,.,.
CASSPQGARTGELFF,TGTGCCAGCAGCCCACAGGGGGCGAGAACCGGGGAGCTGTTTTTT,TRBV7-9,TRBJ2-2,TRBD1,.
CASRRTGGEDTQYF,TGTGCCAGCAGGAGAACAGGGGGTGAAGATACGCAGTATTTT,TRBV6-5,TRBJ2-3,TRBD1,.
CASSQASGLWGEQFF,TGTGCCAGCAGCCAAGCTAGCGGGCTTTGGGGTGAGCAGTTCTTC,TRBV4-2,TRBJ2-1,TRBD2,.
CASSHPPGQEAYEQYF,TGTGCCAGCAGCCACCCACCGGGACAGGAAGCCTACGAGCAGTACTTC,TRBV5-4,TRBJ2-7,TRBD1,.
CAWSVFGGGQFF,TGTGCCTGGAGTGTATTCGGAGGCGGGCAGTTCTTC,TRBV30,TRBJ2-1,.,.
CASSQEGGRGTEAFF,TGTGCCAGCAGCCAAGAAGGGGGTAGGGGGACTGAAGCTTTCTTT,TRBV4-2,TRBJ1-1,.,.
CASSIAPRSSYNEQFF,TGTGCCAGTAGTATAGCCCCTAGGAGCTCCTACAATGAGCAGTTCTTC,TRBV19,TRBJ2-1,.,.
CASSPTSGAYNEQFF,TGTGCCAGCAGCCCCACTAGCGGGGCGTACAATGAGCAGTTCTTC,TRBV11-2,TRBJ2-1,TRBD2,.
CASSNDRNTEAFF,TGTGCCAGCAGTAATGACAGGAACACTGAAGCTTTCTTT,TRBV7-8,TRBJ1-1,.,.
CASSEGGSYNEQFF,TGTGCCAGCAGCGAGGGAGGCTCCTACAATGAGCAGTTCTTC,TRBV5-4,TRBJ2-1,.,.
CASSRDSLNYGYTF,TGTGCCAGCAGCCGAGACAGTCTTAACTATGGCTACACCTTC,TRBV5-4,TRBJ1-2,.,.
CASSQDNTGSAEAFF,TGCGCCAGCAGCCAAGATAATACGGGTTCCGCTGAAGCTTTCTTT,TRBV4-3,TRBJ1-1,.,medium-sized
CASSPVWTVSSYNEQFF,TGTGCCAGCAGCCCCGTCTGGACAGTGAGCTCCTACAATGAGCAGTTCTTC,TRBV7-9,TRBJ2-1,.,.
CASSQDTGTGYYEQFF,TGCGCCAGCAGCCAAGACACCGGGACAGGGTATTACGAGCAGTTCTTC,TRBV4-3,TRBJ2-1,TRBD1,.
CASRDSGLAQETQYF,TGTGCCAGCAGGGATTCAGGACTAGCCCAAGAGACCCAGTACTTC,TRBV6-5,TRBJ2-5,TRBD2,.
CSVEDRTANYGYTF,TGCAGCGTTGAAGATCGGACAGCTAACTATGGCTACACCTTC,TRBV29-1,TRBJ1-2,.,.
CASTRVAGAGNTIYF,TGTGCCAGCACTCGAGTAGCAGGGGCTGGAAACACCATATATTTT,TRBV6-1,TRBJ1-3,.,.
CASSYTSGFTDTQYF,TGTGCCAGCAGTTACACTAGCGGGTTCACAGATACGCAGTATTTT,TRBV7-3,TRBJ2-3,TRBD2,.
CASLRTGGTDTQYF,TGTGCCAGCTTGCGGACAGGGGGCACAGATACGCAGTATTTT,TRBV11-3,TRBJ2-3,TRBD1,.
CASSPWGPGELFF,TGTGCCAGCAGCCCCTGGGGCCCCGGGGAGCTGTTTTTT,TRBV27,TRBJ2-2,.,once
CASSLGGGSRRYNEQFF,TGTGCCAGCAGCTTAGGCGGCGGGAGTCGGCGCTACAATGAGCAGTTCTTC,TRBV7-6,TRBJ2-1,TRBD2,.
CSSSRGGKSNEKLFF,TGTTCCAGCAGCCGCGGTGGTAAATCTAATGAAAAACTGTTTTTT,TRBV7-9,TRBJ1-4,.,once
CASSQLYRNTEAFF,TGCGCCAGCAGCCAGCTATACAGGAACACTGAAGCTTTCTTT,TRBV4-3,TRBJ1-1,.,.
CASSLGQPNEQFF,TGCGCCAGCAGCCTAGGACAGCCCAATGAGCAGTTCTTC,TRBV5-1,TRBJ2-1,.,.